The present TCR beta chain was sequenced within a study of shared clonotypes between healthy human individuals. Overall study: Those who served as donors were two women and a few men between the ages of 18 and 49. Study-wide results and caveats: In general, naive subsets displayed greater estimated richness than memory subsets did. Researchers sampled blood only, noting tissue repertoires likely differ.

Terminally differentiated effector memory CD45RA+ cells were left out of the naive CD8 fraction, which was CD45RO-negative and positively selected for CCR7. V was pared by 2 bases and J by 3 bases, with 9 bases between. CDR3 length equals 13 residues. CDR1 is SGDLS and CDR2 is YYNGEE in the germline V gene. Deep was the level at which the assay was run. Clones were read by immunoSEQ multiplex PCR, and TCRdb kept only the in-frame ones, dropping some. The table records about 1.9 million clones, 93% of them present only once. A note on this clone: Its antigen is unidentified. This specimen includes other DNA sequences encoding the same CDR3.

The chain has TRBV9 and TRBJ2-7, with D perhaps matching TRBD1 (5 bases). Sequencing was carried out using naive CD8+ T cells from PBMCs. The TCR comes from a man between 18 and 29 years old in good health. Some clones in this sample may be carry-over from other donors' samples. The chain's CDR3 is CASSVDQGYEQYF. The DNA of the CDR3 is TGTGCCAGCAGCGTCGACCAGGGCTACGAGCAGTACTTC.